One and the same sample provided the 21 T cell receptor beta chains below, sequenced in a study of shared clonotypes between healthy human individuals. Measured with immunoSEQ multiplex PCR; TCRdb has only the in-frame clones, and not every one. The data contain roughly 2 million clones, 85% to 95% of them singletons. The sample taken for sequencing was naive CD4+ T cells sorted from blood. Subset of the sample: CD45RA+ positively selected. The receptors derive from a man younger than 30 in good health.

This clone was picked up a small number of times. This same CDR3 is encoded by further DNA sequences in the sample. The rearrangement joins TRBV30 to TRBJ1-1; the D is unclear. The CDR3 contains 11 residues. V gave up 3 bases and J gave up 1 base, with 3 bases separating them. CDR1 is GTSNPN and CDR2 is SVGIG in the germline V gene (reference sequence). CDR3 loop: CAWRGNTEAFF. The CDR3 region has the DNA TGTGCCTGGAGAGGGAACACTGAAGCTTTCTTT.

This chain links TRBV6-1 with TRBJ1-2, with unresolved D. Germline V lookup: CDR1 MNHNS, CDR2 SASEGT. This CDR3 is built from 13 residues. Between the trimmed V and J ends, which lost 2 bases and 8 bases, there was a span of 12 bases. This CDR3 is CASSERTQEGYTF. Here the CDR3 DNA reads TGTGCCAGCAGTGAAAGGACCCAGGAGGGCTACACCTTC.

The genes are TRBV25-1 and TRBJ1-1; possible D gene TRBD1, 5 bases. The CDR3 extends over 14 amino acids. The ends were cut back, 6 bases at V and 5 bases at J, with 16 bases in the middle. The germline CDR1 and CDR2 sequences are MGHDK and SYGVNS. The CDR3 nucleotides read TGTGCCAGCAGCAGGGCCGGGACGCGGACTGAAGCTTTCTTT. This gives the protein CASSRAGTRTEAFF.

The table lists this clone with a count of one. The rearrangement links TRBV7-3 to TRBJ1-4, with a possible D match to TRBD1 (6 bases). CDR1 is SGHTA and CDR2 is FQGTGA in the germline V gene. The ends were cut back, 3 bases at V and 6 bases at J, with 14 bases in the middle. The CDR3 has 15 residues. The DNA of the CDR3 is TGTGCCAGCAGCTTTTGGGGGCGAAGGGATGAAAAACTGTTTTTT. This encodes CASSFWGRRDEKLFF.

This clone was recorded only once. The chain employs TRBV5-4 and TRBJ1-2; D gene unclear. Germline CDR1 SGHNT, CDR2 YYREEE (reference sequence). CDR3 length: 12 amino acids. Deletions cut 2 bases from V and 6 bases from J, with 8 bases between. CDR3 DNA: TGTGCCAGCAGCTTTAGGTGGAATGGCTACACCTTC. Protein sequence: CASSFRWNGYTF.

The chain uses TRBV27 and TRBJ2-3, with D possibly TRBD1 on 5 matching bases. Germline lookup yields CDR1 MNHEY and CDR2 SMNVEV (reference sequence). The CDR3 has 15 amino acids. CDR3 in amino acids: CGSRQFGVNTDTQYF. The CDR3 nucleotides read TGTGGTAGCCGACAGTTTGGGGTTAACACAGATACGCAGTATTTT.

To note about this clone: Other DNA sequences from this sample encode an identical CDR3 as well. This chain's CDR3 is CASSQERGEKLFF. Written as DNA, the CDR3 is TGCGCCAGCAGCCAAGAACGGGGTGAAAAACTGTTTTTT. This chain connects TRBV4-3 to TRBJ1-4; no definite D call. The CDR3 has 13 amino acids. V shed 0 bases and J shed 7 bases, with 6 bases lying between them. From germline, CDR1 is LGHNA and CDR2 YSLEER.

This clone has a single count. The chain recombines TRBV16 with TRBJ2-3; 8 nucleotides align to TRBD1. J was trimmed by 6 bases and V by 2 bases; bases with no gene match: 7. Germline loops: CDR1 KGHSY, CDR2 FQNENV. This CDR3 region has 15 residues. As DNA, the CDR3 is TGTGCCAGCAGCCAAGGACAGGGAAAAGGGGATACGCAGTATTTT. Translated, it gives CASSQGQGKGDTQYF.

This clone has a single count. V and J are TRBV6-1 and TRBJ1-3; 9 nucleotides match TRBD1. The J segment lost 6 bases and the V segment lost 8 bases, leaving 11 bases of the junction unmatched. CDR3 length equals 15 residues. Germline V gene data show CDR1 as MNHNS and CDR2 as SASEGT. CDR3 protein: CASHNPGTGTNTIYF. In DNA form, the CDR3 reads TGTGCCAGCCATAATCCCGGGACAGGGACAAACACCATATATTTT.

V usage is TRBV7-9 and J usage is TRBJ2-7; 10 bases fit TRBD2. Trimming removed 5 bases from V and 0 bases from J; junction bases left unmatched: 7. Looked up from germline, CDR1 is SEHNR and CDR2 is FQNEAQ (reference sequence). CDR3 length: 16 residues. The CDR3 region is CASSPSGLASSYEQYF. CDR3 nucleotide sequence: TGTGCCAGCAGCCCGTCGGGACTAGCGAGCTCCTACGAGCAGTACTTC.

The chain has TRBV27 and TRBJ1-1; perhaps TRBD1 as D (5 bases). V lost 3 bases and J 2 bases, leaving 10 bases between the germline ends. CDR1 and CDR2 from the germline V gene are MNHEY and SMNVEV (reference sequence). The CDR3 spans 14 residues. Here the CDR3 reads CASSFGAYNTEAFF. The CDR3 DNA follows: TGTGCCAGCAGTTTCGGGGCGTATAACACTGAAGCTTTCTTT.

This clone occurred once. The V and J genes are TRBV10-1 and TRBJ2-1; 7 nucleotides match TRBD2. Germline assignment: CDR1 WNHNN and CDR2 SYGVQD (reference sequence). This CDR3 contains 14 residues. V lost 9 bases, J lost 1 base, and 6 bases stayed unmatched. CDR3 residues: CASSAGMSYNEQFF. As DNA, the CDR3 is TGCGCCAGTTCAGCGGGGATGTCCTACAATGAGCAGTTCTTC.

V usage is TRBV5-1 and J usage is TRBJ2-7; TRBD1 is a possible D gene (5 bases). Germline V lookup: CDR1 SGHRS, CDR2 YFSETQ. The CDR3 sequence is 15 residues long. Trimming removed 0 bases at V and 2 bases at J, with 12 bases between. In DNA form, the CDR3 reads TGCGCCAGCAGCTTGGCTTCAGGGCCAACCTACGAGCAGTACTTC. This encodes CASSLASGPTYEQYF.

J is TRBJ1-2 and V is TRBV5-6; 7 nucleotides agree with TRBD1. The CDR3 spans 13 residues. Germline V gene lookup returns CDR1 SGHDT and CDR2 YYEEEE. J gave up 13 bases and V 3 bases, and 12 bases lay outside the gene matches. CDR3 amino acids: CASSSDGTAVFTF. In DNA, the CDR3 is TGTGCCAGCAGCTCCGACGGGACAGCAGTATTCACCTTC.

The V gene is TRBV7-9, the J gene TRBJ2-7; D perhaps matches TRBD2 (6 bases). Per germline, CDR1 SEHNR and CDR2 FQNEAQ (reference sequence). V was pared by 0 bases and J by 5 bases, with 17 bases between. The CDR3 runs to 16 residues. The CDR3 nucleotides are TGTGCCAGCAGCTTAGCCCCGACTAGTAGGTCCCACGAGCAGTACTTC. Its translation is CASSLAPTSRSHEQYF.

As regards this clone: This sample includes further DNA sequences coding for the same CDR3. The chain joins TRBV18 to TRBJ2-7; no firm D call. CDR3 length: 12 residues. V dropped 2 bases and J dropped 2 bases, with 4 bases sitting between them. The germline V gene encodes CDR1 KGHSH and CDR2 LQKENI. The CDR3 is CASSPDTYEQYF. In DNA, the CDR3 is TGTGCCAGCTCACCAGACACCTACGAGCAGTACTTC. The full variable domain, completed using reference TRBV18 and TRBJ2-7, is NAGVMQNPRHLVRRRGQEARLRCSPMKGHSHVYWYRQLPEEGLKFMVYLQKENIIDESGMPKERFSAEFPKEGPSILRIQQVVRGDSAAYFCASSPDTYEQYFGPGTRLTVT.

In regard to this clone: Other nucleotide sequences from this sample produce the same CDR3. V usage is TRBV19 and J usage is TRBJ2-7, with TRBD1 as a possible D gene (6 bases). Germline V gene lookup returns CDR1 LNHDA and CDR2 SQIVND (reference sequence). V lost 8 bases, J lost 4 bases, and 9 bases lay in between. This CDR3 has 11 amino acids. As DNA, the CDR3 is TGTGCCAGTCGGCAGGGGTACGAGCAGTACTTC. Translated, it gives CASRQGYEQYF.

The V gene is TRBV4-1, the J gene TRBJ1-6, with D unclear. Trimming removed 0 bases at V and 10 bases at J, with 16 bases between. Per germline, CDR1 MGHRA and CDR2 YSYEKL. This CDR3 comprises 16 residues. As DNA, the CDR3 is TGCGCCAGCAGCCAAGAAATTTTAGGTCCGGGATCACCCCTCCACTTT. It is translated as CASSQEILGPGSPLHF.

The genes are TRBV2 and TRBJ1-6; D gene ambiguous. The CDR3 contains 13 residues. Looked up from germline, CDR1 is SNHLY and CDR2 is FYNNEI. V gave up 4 bases and J gave up 11 bases, with 12 bases separating them. The CDR3 reads CASSVDIGAPLHF. The CDR3 coding sequence is TGTGCCAGCAGTGTAGACATCGGGGCACCCCTCCACTTT.

The V call is TRBV10-2, the J call TRBJ2-1; no clear D gene. CDR1 WSHSY and CDR2 SAAADI come from the germline V gene. V lost 5 bases and J 4 bases, leaving 6 bases between the germline ends. The CDR3 is made up of 12 amino acids. As DNA, the CDR3 is TGCGCCAGCAGTCCCGATTACAATGAGCAGTTCTTC. This gives the protein CASSPDYNEQFF.

This clone was detected once. Within the sample, other DNA sequences also encode this same CDR3. This chain uses TRBV5-1 with TRBJ2-5, with D maybe TRBD1 (6 bases). The germline CDR1 and CDR2 sequences are SGHRS and YFSETQ. This CDR3 has 14 amino acids. The germline V and J ends were trimmed by 0 bases and 2 bases, with 8 bases remaining between them. CDR3: CASSLGQVQETQYF. The CDR3 DNA sequence: TGCGCCAGCAGCTTGGGACAGGTACAAGAGACCCAGTACTTC.